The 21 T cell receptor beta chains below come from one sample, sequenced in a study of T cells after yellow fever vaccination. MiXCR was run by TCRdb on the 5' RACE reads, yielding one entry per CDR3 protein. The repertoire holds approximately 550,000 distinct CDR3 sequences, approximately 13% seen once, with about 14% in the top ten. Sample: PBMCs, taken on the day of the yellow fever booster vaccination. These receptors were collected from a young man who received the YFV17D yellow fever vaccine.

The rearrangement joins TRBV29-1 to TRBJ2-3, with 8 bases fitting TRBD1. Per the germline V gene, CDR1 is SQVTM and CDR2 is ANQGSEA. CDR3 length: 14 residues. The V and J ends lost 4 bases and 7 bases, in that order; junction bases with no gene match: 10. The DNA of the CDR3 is TGCAGCGTTGTCGACAGGGGTCGAAGGTATACGCAGTATTTT. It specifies CSVVDRGRRYTQYF.

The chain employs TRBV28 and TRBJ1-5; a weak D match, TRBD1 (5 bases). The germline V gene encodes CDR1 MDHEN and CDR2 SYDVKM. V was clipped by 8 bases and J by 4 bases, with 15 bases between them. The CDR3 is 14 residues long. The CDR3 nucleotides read TGTGCCAGCGGGAAGGGACCCCCTAATCAGCCCCAGCATTTT. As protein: CASGKGPPNQPQHF.

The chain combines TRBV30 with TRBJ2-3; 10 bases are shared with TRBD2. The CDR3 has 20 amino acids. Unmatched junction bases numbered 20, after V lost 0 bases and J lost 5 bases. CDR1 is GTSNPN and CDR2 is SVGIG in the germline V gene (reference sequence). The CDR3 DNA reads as TGTGCCTGGAGTGTAACGGCTAGCGGGAGAGGGGGCCACAGATTAGATACGCAGTATTTT. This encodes CAWSVTASGRGGHRLDTQYF. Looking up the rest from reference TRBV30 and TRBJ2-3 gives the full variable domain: SQTIHQWPATLVQPVGSPLSLECTVEGTSNPNLYWYRQAAGRGLQLLFYSVGIGQISSEVPQNLSASRPQDRQFILSSKKLLLSDSGFYLCAWSVTASGRGGHRLDTQYFGPGTRLTVL.

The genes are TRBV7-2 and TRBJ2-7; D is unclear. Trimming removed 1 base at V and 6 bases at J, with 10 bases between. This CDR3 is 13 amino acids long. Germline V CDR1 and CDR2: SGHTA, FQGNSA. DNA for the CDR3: TGTGCCAGCAGCTTAGATCTAACCCCCGAGCAGTACTTC. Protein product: CASSLDLTPEQYF.

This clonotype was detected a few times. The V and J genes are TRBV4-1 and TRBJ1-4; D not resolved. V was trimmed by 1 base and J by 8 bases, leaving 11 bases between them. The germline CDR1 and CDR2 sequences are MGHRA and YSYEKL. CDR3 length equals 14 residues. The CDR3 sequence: CASSQVSVGEKLFF. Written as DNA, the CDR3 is TGCGCCAGCAGCCAAGTCTCGGTGGGCGAAAAACTGTTTTTT.

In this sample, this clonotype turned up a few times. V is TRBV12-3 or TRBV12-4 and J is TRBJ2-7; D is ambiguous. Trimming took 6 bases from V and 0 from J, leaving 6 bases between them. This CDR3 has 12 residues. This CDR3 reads CASRRDSYEQYF. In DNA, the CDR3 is TGTGCCAGCAGAAGGGACTCCTACGAGCAGTACTTC.

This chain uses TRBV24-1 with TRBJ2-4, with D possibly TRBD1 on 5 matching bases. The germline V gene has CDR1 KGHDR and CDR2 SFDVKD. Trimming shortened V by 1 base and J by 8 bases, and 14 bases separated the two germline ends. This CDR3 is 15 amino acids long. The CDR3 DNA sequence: TGTGCCACCAGTGATTTTAGGCAGGGAATGCACATTCAGTACTTC. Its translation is CATSDFRQGMHIQYF.

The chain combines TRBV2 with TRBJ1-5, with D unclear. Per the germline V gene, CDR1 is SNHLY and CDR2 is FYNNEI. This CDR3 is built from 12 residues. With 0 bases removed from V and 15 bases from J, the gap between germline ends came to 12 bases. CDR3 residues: CASSEALELGHF. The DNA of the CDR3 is TGTGCCAGCAGTGAAGCGCTTGAACTTGGGCATTTT.

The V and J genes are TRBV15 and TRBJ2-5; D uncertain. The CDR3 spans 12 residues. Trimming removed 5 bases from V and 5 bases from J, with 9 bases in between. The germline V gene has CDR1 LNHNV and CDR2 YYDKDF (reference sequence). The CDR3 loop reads CATSRPRETQYF. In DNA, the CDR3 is TGTGCCACCAGCCGTCCGAGGGAGACCCAGTACTTC.

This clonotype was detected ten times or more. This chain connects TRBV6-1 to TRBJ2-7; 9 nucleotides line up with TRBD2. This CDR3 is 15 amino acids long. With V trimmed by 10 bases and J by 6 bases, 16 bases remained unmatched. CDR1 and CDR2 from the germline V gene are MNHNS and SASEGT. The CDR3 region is CATNKWAGGPREQYF. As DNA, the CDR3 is TGTGCCACAAACAAGTGGGCGGGAGGGCCGCGCGAGCAGTACTTC.

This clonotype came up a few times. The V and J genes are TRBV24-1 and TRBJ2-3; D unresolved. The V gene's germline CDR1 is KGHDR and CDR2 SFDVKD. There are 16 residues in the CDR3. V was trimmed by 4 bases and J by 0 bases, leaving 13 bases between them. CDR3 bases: TGTGCCACCAGTGACAACAGAGGAGTGAGCACAGATACGCAGTATTTT. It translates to CATSDNRGVSTDTQYF.

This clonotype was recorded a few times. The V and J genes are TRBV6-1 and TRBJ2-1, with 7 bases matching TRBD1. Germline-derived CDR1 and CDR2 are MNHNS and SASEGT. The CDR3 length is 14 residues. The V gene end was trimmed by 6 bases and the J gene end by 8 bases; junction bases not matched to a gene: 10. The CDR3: CASSRQGSRHEQFF. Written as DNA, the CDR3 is TGTGCCAGCAGCCGACAGGGTTCGAGGCATGAGCAGTTCTTC.

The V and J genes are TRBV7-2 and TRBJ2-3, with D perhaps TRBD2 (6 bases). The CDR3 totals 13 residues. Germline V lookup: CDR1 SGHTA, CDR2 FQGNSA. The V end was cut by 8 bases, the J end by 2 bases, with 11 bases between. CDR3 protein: CASVGGVTDTQYF. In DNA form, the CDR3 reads TGTGCCAGCGTGGGCGGGGTCACAGATACGCAGTATTTT. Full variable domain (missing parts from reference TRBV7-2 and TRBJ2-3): GAGVSQSPSNKVTEKGKDVELRCDPISGHTALYWYRQSLGQGLEFLIYFQGNSAPDKSGLPSDRFSAERTGGSVSTLTIQRTQQEDSAVYLCASVGGVTDTQYFGPGTRLTVL.

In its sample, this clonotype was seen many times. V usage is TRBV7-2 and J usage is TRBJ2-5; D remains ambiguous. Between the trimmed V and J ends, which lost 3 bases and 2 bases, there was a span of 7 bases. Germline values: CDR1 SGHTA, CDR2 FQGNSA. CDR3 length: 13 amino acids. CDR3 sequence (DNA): TGTGCCAGCAGCTTGAGGCTACAAGAGACCCAGTACTTC. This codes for CASSLRLQETQYF.

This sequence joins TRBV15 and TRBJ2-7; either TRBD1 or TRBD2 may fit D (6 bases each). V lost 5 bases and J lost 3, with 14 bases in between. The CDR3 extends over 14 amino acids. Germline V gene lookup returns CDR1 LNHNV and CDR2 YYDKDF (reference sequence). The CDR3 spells CATSGGRGRYEQYF. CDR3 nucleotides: TGTGCCACCAGCGGGGGACGGGGGCGCTACGAGCAGTACTTC.

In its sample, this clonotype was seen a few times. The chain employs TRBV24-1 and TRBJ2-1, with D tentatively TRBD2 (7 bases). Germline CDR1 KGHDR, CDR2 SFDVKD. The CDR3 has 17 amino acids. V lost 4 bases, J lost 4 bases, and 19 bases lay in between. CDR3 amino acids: CATSEGGGFGGYNEQFF. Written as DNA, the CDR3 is TGTGCCACCAGTGAGGGAGGGGGATTTGGGGGTTACAATGAGCAGTTCTTC.

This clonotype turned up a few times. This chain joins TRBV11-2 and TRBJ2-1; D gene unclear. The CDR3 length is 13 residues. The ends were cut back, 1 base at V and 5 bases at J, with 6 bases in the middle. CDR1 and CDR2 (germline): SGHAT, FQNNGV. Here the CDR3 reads CASSLGPDNEQFF. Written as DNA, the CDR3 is TGTGCCAGCAGCTTAGGACCGGACAATGAGCAGTTCTTC.

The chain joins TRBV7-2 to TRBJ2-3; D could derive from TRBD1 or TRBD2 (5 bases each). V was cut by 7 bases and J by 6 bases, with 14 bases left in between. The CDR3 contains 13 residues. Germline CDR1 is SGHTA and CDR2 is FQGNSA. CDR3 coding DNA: TGTGCCAGCACCCTTAGTGGGACGGATACGCAGTATTTT. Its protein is CASTLSGTDTQYF. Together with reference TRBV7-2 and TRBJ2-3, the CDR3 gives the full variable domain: GAGVSQSPSNKVTEKGKDVELRCDPISGHTALYWYRQSLGQGLEFLIYFQGNSAPDKSGLPSDRFSAERTGGSVSTLTIQRTQQEDSAVYLCASTLSGTDTQYFGPGTRLTVL.

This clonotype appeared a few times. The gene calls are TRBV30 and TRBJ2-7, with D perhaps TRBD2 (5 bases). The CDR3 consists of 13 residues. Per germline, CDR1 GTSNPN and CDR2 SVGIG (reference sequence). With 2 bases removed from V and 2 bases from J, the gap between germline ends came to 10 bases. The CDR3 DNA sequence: TGTGCCTGGAGTTTCGGGGTGCCCTACGAGCAGTACTTC. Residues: CAWSFGVPYEQYF.

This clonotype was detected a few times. In nucleotides, the CDR3 is TGTGCCACCAGCAGAGTTCGGGGCGGGGGCACAGATACGCAGTATTTT. The encoded protein is CATSRVRGGGTDTQYF. This rearrangement joins TRBV15 to TRBJ2-3; possible D gene TRBD2, 6 bases. Trimming removed 1 base from V and 1 base from J, with 12 bases in between. The CDR3 runs to 16 residues. Germline V gene data show CDR1 as LNHNV and CDR2 as YYDKDF (reference sequence).

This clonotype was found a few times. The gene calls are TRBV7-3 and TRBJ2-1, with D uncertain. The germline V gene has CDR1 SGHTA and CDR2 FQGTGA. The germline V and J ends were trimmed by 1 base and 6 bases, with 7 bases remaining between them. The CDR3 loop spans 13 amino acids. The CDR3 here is CASSLRVGNEQFF. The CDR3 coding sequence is TGTGCCAGCAGCTTAAGGGTAGGCAATGAGCAGTTCTTC.